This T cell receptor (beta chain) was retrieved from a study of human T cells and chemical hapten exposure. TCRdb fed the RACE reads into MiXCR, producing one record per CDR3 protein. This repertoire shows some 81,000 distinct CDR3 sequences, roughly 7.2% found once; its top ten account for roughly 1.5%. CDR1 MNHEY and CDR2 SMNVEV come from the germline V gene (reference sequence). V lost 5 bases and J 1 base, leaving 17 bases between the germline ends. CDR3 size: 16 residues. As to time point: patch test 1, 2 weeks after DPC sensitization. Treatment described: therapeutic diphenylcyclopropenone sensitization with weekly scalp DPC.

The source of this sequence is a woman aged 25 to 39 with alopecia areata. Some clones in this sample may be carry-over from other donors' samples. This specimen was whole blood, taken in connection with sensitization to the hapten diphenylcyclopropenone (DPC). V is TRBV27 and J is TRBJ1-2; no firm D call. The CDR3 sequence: CASSPRHSTINYGYTF. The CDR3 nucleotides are TGTGCCAGCAGTCCGCGACATTCCACCATTAACTATGGCTACACCTTC.